The following is a T cell receptor beta chain sequence with its context. The ends lost 4 bases at V and 0 bases at J; junction bases unmatched: 3. The germline CDR1 and CDR2 sequences are SGHDT and YYEEEE. The CDR3 runs to 14 residues. Source study methods: Reference gene primer amplification gave nucleated cell count estimates. Measured with immunoSEQ multiplex PCR; TCRdb has only the in-frame clones, and not every one. The V and J calls and clone size were taken over from that table, and D and trimming were inferred from the DNA. Counted here are approximately 350,000 clones, around 87% occurring once; the ten biggest clones make up about 6%. The data are from a study of blood T cell repertoires in COVID-19. About the research overall: From T cells, B-cell-depleted T cells, or PBMCs came the material, which was cDNA or gDNA.

The sample taken for sequencing was peripheral blood. The TCR originated in a woman in her 50s with COVID-19, enrolled during active disease. This chain uses TRBV5-6 with TRBJ1-1; 7 positions match TRBD1. In nucleotides, the CDR3 is TGTGCCAGCAGCCCGGACAGGATGAACACTGAAGCTTTCTTT. Residues: CASSPDRMNTEAFF.